Detailed here is one T cell receptor (beta chain). This sample was taken from a study of blood T cell repertoires in COVID-19. The CDR3 has 16 amino acids. The V and J ends lost 3 bases and 0 bases respectively, with 15 bases between them. Germline V lookup: CDR1 SQVTM, CDR2 ANQGSEA. The authors' processing: Amplification from reference gene primers served as the basis for estimated nucleated cell counts. Sequenced by immunoSEQ multiplex PCR; TCRdb stores in-frame clones only, minus some. V and J calls and clone size are as listed in that table; D and trimming were resolved from the DNA. The repertoire includes fewer than 250,000 clones, 88% of them detected once, and more than 1.5% sits in the top ten.

This clonotype was sampled from a man between 65 and 85 years old with acute or convalescent COVID-19. Sequenced material: peripheral blood. The chain couples TRBV29-1 to TRBJ2-1; D is perhaps TRBD1 (5 bases). CDR3 nucleotides: TGCAGCGTTGACACTACAGGATTCAGCTCCTACAATGAGCAGTTCTTC. It yields the protein CSVDTTGFSSYNEQFF.